The TCR beta chain described here comes from a study of identical twins' blood T cells. Study overall: Twelve libraries, six alpha and six beta, gave some 52 million reads. Study-wide results and caveats: Shared CDR3 clonotype counts tracked mainly the product of cloneset sizes. Abundant TCRbeta CDR3s overlapped more between twins than with unrelated donors.

A previously described protocol, modified, built RNA-based TCR cDNA libraries. TCRdb analysed the 5' RACE reads with MiXCR anew, one entry per CDR3 protein. The repertoire consists of 350,000 to 450,000 distinct CDR3 sequences, with over 25% occurring once and the leading ten covering 6.1%. CDR3 size: 15 residues. Germline lookup yields CDR1 SGHDT and CDR2 YYEEEE. Trimming removed 5 bases from V and 2 bases from J, with 14 bases in between. This clonotype was seen only once. Antigen unknown. Source material: PBMCs. V gene TRBV5-6 combines with J gene TRBJ1-3; D not resolved. The TCR was taken from a woman aged 18-49 years in good health. CDR3 coding DNA: TGTGCCAGCAGGTTGAGAGGTGGGACTGGAAACACCATATATTTT. As protein: CASRLRGGTGNTIYF. Drawing the rest from reference TRBV5-6 and TRBJ1-3, the complete variable domain is DAGVTQSPTHLIKTRGQQVTLRCSPKSGHDTVSWYQQALGQGPQFIFQYYEEEERQRGNFPDRFSGHQFPNYSSELNVNALLLGDSALYLCASRLRGGTGNTIYFGEGSWLTVV.